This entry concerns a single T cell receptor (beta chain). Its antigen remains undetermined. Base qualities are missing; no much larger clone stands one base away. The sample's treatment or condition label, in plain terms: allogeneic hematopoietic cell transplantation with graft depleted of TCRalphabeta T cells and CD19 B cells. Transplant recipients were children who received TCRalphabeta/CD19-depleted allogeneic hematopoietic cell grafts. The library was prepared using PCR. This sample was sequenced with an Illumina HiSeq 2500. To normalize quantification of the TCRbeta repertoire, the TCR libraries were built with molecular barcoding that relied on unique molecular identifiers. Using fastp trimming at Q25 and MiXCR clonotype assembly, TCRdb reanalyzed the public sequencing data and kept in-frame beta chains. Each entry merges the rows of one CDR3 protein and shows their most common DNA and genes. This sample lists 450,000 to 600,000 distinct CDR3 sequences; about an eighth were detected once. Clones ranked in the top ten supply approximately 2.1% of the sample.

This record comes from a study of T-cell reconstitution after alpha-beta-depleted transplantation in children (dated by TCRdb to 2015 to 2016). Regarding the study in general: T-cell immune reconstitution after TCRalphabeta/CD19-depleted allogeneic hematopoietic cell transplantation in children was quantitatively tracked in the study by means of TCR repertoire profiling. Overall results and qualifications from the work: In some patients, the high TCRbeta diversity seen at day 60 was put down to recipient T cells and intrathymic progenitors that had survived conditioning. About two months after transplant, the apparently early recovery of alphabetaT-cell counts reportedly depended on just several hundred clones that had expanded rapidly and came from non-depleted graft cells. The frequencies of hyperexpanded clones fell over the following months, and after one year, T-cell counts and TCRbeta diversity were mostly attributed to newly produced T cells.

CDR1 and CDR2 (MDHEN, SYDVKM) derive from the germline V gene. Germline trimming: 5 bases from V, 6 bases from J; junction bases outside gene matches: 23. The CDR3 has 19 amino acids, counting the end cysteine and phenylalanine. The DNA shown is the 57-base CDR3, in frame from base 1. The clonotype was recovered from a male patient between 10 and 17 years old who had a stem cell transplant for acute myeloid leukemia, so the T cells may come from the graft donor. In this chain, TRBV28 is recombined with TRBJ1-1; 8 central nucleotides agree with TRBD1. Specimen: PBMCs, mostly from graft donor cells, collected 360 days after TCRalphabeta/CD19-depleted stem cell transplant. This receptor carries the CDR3 CASSPPWTGWEPSLSEAFF. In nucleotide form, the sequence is TGTGCCAGCAGTCCCCCATGGACAGGGTGGGAGCCGTCTCTGTCTGAAGCTTTCTTT.